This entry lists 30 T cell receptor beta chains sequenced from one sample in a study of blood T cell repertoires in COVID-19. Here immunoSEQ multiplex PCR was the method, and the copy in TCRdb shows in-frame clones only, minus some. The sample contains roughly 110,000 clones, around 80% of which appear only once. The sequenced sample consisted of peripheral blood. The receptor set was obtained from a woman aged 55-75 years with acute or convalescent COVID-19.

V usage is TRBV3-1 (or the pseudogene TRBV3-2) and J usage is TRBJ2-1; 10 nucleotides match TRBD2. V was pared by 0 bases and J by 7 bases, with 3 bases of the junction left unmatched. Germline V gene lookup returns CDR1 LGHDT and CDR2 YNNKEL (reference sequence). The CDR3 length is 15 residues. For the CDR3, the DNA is TGTGCCAGCAGCCAAGATCTAGCGGGAGTAAATGAGCAGTTCTTC. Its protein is CASSQDLAGVNEQFF.

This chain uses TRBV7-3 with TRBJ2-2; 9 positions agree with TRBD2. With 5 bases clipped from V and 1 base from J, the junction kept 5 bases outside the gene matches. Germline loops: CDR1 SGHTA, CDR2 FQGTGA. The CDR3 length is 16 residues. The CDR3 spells CASSPETSGNTGELFF. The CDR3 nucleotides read TGTGCCAGCAGCCCCGAGACTAGCGGGAACACCGGGGAGCTGTTTTTT.

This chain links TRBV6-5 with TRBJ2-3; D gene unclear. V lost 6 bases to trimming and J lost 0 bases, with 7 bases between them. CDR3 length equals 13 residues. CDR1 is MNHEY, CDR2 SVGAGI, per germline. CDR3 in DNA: TGTGCCAGCAGCCTCGGGAGCACAGATACGCAGTATTTT. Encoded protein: CASSLGSTDTQYF.

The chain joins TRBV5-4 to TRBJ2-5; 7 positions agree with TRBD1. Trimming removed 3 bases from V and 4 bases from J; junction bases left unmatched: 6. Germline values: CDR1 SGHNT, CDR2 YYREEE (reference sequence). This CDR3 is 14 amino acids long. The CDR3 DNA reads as TGTGCCAGCAGCTCCAGGACAGGAGGAGAGACCCAGTACTTC. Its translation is CASSSRTGGETQYF. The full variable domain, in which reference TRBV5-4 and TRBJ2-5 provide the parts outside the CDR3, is ETGVTQSPTHLIKTRGQQVTLRCSSQSGHNTVSWYQQALGQGPQFIFQYYREEENGRGNFPPRFSGLQFPNYSSELNVNALELDDSALYLCASSSRTGGETQYFGPGTRLLVL.

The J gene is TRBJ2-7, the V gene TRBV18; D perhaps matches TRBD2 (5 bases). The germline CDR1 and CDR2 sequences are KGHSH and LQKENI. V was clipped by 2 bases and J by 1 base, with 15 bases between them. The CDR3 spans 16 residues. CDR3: CASSPFDGRLSYEQYF. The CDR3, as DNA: TGTGCCAGCTCACCATTTGATGGGAGATTGTCCTACGAGCAGTACTTC.

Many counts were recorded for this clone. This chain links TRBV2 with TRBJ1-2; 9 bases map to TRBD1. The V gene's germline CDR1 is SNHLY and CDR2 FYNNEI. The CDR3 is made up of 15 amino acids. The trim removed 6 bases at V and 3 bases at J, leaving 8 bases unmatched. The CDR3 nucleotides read TGTGCCAGCAGGACAGGGGGTTCAGTCGACTATGGCTACACCTTC. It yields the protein CASRTGGSVDYGYTF.

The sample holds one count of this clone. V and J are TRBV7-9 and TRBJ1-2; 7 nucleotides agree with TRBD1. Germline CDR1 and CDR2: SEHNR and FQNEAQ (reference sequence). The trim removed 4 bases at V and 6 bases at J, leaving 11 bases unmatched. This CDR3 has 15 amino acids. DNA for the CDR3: TGTGCCAGCAGCTCCCGGGACAGCCGACGAAATGGCTACACCTTC. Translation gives CASSSRDSRRNGYTF. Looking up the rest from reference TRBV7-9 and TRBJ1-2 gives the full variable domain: DTGVSQNPRHKITKRGQNVTFRCDPISEHNRLYWYRQTLGQGPEFLTYFQNEAQLEKSRLLSDRFSAERPKGSFSTLEIQRTEQGDSAMYLCASSSRDSRRNGYTFGSGTRLTVV.

CDR3 loop: CASMNLGNTEAFF. The CDR3 DNA is TGTGCCAGTATGAACCTCGGGAACACTGAAGCTTTCTTT. The rearrangement joins TRBV19 to TRBJ1-1; no clear D gene. The CDR3 spans 13 residues. The germline gives CDR1 LNHDA, CDR2 SQIVND (reference sequence). V was shortened by 7 bases and J by 1 base, with 10 bases between the two germline ends.

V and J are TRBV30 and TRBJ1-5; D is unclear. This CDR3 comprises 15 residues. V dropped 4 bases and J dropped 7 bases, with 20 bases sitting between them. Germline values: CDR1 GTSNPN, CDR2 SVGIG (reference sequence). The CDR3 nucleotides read TGTGCCTGGAAAGAGAGGTGGGCGGCGGGCCAGCCCCAGCATTTT. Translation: CAWKERWAAGQPQHF.

As DNA, the CDR3 is TGCGCCAGCAGCCTTTACCTTACTAGCGGGAGTTCAGATACGCAGTATTTT. This translates into CASSLYLTSGSSDTQYF. The V and J genes are TRBV5-1 and TRBJ2-3; TRBD2 agrees at 11 bases. This CDR3 comprises 17 residues. V was clipped by 4 bases and J by 4 bases; unmatched bases: 11. Germline values: CDR1 SGHRS, CDR2 YFSETQ.

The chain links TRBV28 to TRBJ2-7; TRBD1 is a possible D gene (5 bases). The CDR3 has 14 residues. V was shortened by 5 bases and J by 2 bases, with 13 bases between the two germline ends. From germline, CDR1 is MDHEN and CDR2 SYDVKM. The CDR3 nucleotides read TGTGCCAGCAGTCCGACAGCCCTACCCTACGAGCAGTACTTC. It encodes CASSPTALPYEQYF.

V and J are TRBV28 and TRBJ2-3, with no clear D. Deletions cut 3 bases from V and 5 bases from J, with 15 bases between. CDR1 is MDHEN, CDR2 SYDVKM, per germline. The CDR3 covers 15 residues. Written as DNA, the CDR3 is TGTGCCAGCAGTTTGGAAGGCGCAGGTAGAGATACGCAGTATTTT. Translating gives CASSLEGAGRDTQYF.

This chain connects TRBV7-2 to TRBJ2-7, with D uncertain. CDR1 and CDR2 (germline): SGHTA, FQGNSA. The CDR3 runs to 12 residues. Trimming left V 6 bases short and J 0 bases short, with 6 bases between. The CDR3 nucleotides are TGTGCCAGCAGATCGAGCTCCTACGAGCAGTACTTC. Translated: CASRSSSYEQYF.

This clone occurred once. CDR3 amino acids: CASSATPTGLNTEAFF. In DNA, the CDR3 is TGTGCCAGCAGCGCAACCCCGACAGGGCTGAACACTGAAGCTTTCTTT. The chain employs TRBV9 and TRBJ1-1; TRBD1 aligns across 7 bases. CDR1 is SGDLS and CDR2 is YYNGEE in the germline V gene. The CDR3 loop spans 16 amino acids. J gave up 0 bases and V 3 bases, and 8 bases lay outside the gene matches.

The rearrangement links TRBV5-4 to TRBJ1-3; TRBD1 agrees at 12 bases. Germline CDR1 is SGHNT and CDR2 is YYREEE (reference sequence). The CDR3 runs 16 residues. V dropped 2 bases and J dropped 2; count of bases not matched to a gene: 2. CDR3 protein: CASSLGTGGTGNTIYF. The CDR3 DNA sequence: TGTGCCAGCAGCTTAGGGACAGGGGGCACTGGAAACACCATATATTTT.

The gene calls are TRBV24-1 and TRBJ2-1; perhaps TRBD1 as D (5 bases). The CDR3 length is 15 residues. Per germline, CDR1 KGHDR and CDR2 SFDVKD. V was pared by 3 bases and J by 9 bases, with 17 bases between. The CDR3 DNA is TGTGCCACCAGTGATGGGTCAGGGCTGGTGGCTGAGCAGTTCTTC. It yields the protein CATSDGSGLVAEQFF.

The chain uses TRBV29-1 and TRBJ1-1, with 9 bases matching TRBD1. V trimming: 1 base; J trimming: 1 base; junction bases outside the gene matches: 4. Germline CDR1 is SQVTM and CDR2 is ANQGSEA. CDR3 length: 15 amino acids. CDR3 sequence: CSVEASGQGNTEAFF. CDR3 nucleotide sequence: TGCAGCGTTGAAGCGTCGGGACAGGGGAACACTGAAGCTTTCTTT.

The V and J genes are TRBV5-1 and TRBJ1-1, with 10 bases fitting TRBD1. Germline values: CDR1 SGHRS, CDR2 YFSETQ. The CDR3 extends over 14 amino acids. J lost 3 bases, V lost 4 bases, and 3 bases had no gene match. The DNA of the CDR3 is TGCGCCAGCAGCCTGGACAGGGGGTACACTGAAGCTTTCTTT. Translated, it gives CASSLDRGYTEAFF.

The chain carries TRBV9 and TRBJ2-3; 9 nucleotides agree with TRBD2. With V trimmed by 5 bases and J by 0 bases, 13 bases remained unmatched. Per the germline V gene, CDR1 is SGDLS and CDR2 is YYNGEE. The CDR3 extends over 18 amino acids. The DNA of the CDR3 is TGTGCCAGCAGTAGGGCGGCGGGAGGGCTGACAAGCACAGATACGCAGTATTTT. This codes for CASSRAAGGLTSTDTQYF.

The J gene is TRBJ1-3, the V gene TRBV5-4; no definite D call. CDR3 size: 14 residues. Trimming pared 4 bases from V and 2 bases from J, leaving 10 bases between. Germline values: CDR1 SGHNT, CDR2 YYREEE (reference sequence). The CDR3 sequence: CASSQNSAGNTIYF. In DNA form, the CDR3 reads TGTGCCAGCAGCCAGAACAGTGCTGGAAACACCATATATTTT.

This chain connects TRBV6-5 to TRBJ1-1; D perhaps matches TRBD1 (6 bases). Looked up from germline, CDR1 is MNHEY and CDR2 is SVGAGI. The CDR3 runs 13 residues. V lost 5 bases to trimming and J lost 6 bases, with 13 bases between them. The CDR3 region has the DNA TGTGCCAGCAGTCCGGCCAGGGGTGCTGAAGCTTTCTTT. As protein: CASSPARGAEAFF.

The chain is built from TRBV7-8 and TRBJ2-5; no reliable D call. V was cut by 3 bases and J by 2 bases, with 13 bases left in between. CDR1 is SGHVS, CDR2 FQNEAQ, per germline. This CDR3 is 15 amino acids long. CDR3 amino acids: CASSFKRGLQETQYF. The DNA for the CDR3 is TGTGCCAGCAGCTTTAAGCGTGGCCTGCAAGAGACCCAGTACTTC.

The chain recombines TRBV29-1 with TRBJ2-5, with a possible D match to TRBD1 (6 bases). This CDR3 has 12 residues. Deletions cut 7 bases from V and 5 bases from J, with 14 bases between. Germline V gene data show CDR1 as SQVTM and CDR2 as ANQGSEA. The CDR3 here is CSGRRDTETQYF. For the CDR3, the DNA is TGCAGCGGACGACGGGACACGGAGACCCAGTACTTC.

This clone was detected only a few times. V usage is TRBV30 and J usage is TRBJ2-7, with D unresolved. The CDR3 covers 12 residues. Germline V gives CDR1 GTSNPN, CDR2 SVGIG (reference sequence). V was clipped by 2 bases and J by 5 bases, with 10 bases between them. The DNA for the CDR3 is TGTGCCTGGAGTAACCCTTCGGACGAGCAGTACTTC. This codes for CAWSNPSDEQYF.

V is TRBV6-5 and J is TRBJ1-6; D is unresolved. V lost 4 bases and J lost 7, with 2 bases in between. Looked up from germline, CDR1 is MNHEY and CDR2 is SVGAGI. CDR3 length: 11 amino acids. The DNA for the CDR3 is TGTGCCAGCAGTTCGAATTCACCCCTCCACTTT. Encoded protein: CASSSNSPLHF.

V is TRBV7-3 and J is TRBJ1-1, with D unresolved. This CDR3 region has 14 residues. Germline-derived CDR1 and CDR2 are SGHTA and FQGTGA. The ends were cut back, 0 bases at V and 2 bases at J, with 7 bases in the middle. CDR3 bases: TGTGCCAGCAGCTTAACCCCGGTAAACACTGAAGCTTTCTTT. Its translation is CASSLTPVNTEAFF.

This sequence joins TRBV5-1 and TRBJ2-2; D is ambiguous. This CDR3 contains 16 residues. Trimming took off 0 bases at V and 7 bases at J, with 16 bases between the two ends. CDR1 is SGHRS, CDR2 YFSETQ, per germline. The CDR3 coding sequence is TGCGCCAGCAGCTTGGAATTGGCGGCCTATGGCGGGGAGCTGTTTTTT. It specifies CASSLELAAYGGELFF.

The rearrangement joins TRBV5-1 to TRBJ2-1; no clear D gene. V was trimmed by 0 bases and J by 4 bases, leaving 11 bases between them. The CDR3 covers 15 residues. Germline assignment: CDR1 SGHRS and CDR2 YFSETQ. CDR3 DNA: TGCGCCAGCAGCTTGGTTCCGGGTGGGTACAATGAGCAGTTCTTC. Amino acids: CASSLVPGGYNEQFF.

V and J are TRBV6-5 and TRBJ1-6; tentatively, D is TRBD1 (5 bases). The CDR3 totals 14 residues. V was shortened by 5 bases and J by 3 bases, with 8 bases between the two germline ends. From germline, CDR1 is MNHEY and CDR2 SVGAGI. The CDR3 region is CASSRQGYNSPLHF. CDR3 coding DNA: TGTGCCAGCAGTCGGCAGGGCTATAATTCACCCCTCCACTTT.

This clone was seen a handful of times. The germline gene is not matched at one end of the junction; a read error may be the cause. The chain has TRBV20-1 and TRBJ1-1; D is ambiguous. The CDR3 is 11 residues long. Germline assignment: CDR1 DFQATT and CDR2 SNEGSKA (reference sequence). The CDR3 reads CSANFLTGAFF. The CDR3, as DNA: TGCAGTGCTAACTTCCTTACTGGAGCTTTCTTT.